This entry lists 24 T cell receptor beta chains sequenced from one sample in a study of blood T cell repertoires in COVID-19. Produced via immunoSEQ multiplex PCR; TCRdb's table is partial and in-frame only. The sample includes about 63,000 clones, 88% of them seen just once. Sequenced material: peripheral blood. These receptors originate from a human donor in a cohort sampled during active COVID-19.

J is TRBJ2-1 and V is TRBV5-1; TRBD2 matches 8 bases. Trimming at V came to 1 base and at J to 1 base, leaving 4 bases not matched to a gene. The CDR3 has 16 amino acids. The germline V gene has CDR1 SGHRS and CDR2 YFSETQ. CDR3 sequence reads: CASSLSSSGSYNEQFF. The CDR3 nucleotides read TGCGCCAGCAGCTTGAGTTCTAGCGGGTCCTACAATGAGCAGTTCTTC.

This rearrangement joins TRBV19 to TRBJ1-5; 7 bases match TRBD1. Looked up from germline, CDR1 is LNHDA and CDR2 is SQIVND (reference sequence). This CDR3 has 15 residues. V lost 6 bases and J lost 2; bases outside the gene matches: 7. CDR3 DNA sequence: TGTGCCAGTAGGAGAAAAACAGGGGGCAATCAGCCCCAGCATTTT. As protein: CASRRKTGGNQPQHF.

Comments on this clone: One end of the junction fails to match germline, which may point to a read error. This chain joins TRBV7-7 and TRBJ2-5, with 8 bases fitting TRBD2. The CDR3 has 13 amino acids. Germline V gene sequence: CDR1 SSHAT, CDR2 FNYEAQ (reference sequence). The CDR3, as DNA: TGTGCTAGCAGCTTAGCCGGGGGGGCGCCCCAGTACTTC. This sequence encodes CASSLAGGAPQYF.

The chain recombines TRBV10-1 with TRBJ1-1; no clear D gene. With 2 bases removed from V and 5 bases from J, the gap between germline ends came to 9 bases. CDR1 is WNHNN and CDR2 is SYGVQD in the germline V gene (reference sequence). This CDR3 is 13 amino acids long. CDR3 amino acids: CASSEPRGTEAFF. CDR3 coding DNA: TGCGCCAGCAGTGAGCCCAGAGGGACTGAAGCTTTCTTT.

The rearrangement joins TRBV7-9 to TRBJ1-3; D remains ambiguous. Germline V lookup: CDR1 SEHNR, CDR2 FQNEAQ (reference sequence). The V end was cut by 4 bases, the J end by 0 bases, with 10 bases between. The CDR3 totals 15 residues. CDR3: CASSSAGRSGNTIYF. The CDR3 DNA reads TGTGCCAGCAGCTCCGCGGGCCGCTCTGGAAACACCATATATTTT.

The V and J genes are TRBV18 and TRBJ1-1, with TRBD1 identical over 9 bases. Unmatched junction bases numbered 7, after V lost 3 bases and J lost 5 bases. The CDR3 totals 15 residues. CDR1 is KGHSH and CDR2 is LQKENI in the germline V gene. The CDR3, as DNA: TGTGCCAGCTCACCCCACAGGGGGCGTTGGACTGAAGCTTTCTTT. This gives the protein CASSPHRGRWTEAFF.

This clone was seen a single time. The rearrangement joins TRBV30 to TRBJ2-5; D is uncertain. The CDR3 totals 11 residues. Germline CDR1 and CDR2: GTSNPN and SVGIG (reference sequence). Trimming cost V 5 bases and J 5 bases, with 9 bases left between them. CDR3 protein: CAWGVGETQYF. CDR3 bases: TGTGCCTGGGGGGTCGGGGAGACCCAGTACTTC.

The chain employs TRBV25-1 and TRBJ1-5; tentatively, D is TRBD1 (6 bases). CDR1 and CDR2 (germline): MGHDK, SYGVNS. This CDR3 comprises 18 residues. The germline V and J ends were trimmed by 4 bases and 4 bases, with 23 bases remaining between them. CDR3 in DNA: TGTGCCAGCAGTGGCTTGCAGGGGAGGGAGGCCTTTAATCAGCCCCAGCATTTT. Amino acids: CASSGLQGREAFNQPQHF.

The CDR3 is CASSQDPGGTSTDTQYF. The CDR3 region has the DNA TGTGCCAGCAGCCAAGATCCAGGCGGGACTAGCACAGATACGCAGTATTTT. The rearrangement uses TRBV4-2 and TRBJ2-3, with D possibly matching TRBD2 (6 bases). V shed 0 bases and J shed 0 bases, with 13 bases lying between them. CDR3 length: 17 amino acids. Germline CDR1 and CDR2: LGHNA and YNFKEQ.

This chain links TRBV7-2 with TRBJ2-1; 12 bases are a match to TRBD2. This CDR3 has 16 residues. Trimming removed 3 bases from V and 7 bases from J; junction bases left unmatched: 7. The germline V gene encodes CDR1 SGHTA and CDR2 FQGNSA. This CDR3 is CASSLQLAGGMNEQFF. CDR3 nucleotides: TGTGCCAGCAGCTTGCAACTAGCGGGAGGTATGAATGAGCAGTTCTTC.

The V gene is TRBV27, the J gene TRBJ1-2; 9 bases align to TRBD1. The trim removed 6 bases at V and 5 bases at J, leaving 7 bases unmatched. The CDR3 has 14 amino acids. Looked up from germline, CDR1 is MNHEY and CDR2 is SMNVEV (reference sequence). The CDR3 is CASRGQGVRYGYTF. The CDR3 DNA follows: TGTGCCAGCAGGGGACAGGGAGTTCGGTATGGCTACACCTTC.

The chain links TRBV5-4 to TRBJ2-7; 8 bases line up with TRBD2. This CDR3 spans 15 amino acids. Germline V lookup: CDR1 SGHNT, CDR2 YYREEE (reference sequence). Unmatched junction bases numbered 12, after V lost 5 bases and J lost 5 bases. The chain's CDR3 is CASSPGDSGTNEQYF. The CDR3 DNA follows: TGTGCCAGCAGTCCCGGGGATAGCGGGACCAACGAGCAGTACTTC.

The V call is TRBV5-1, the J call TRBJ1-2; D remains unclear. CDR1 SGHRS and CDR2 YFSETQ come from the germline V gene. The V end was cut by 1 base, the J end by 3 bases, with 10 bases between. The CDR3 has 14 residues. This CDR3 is CASSLTLAYYGYTF. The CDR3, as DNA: TGCGCCAGCAGCTTGACGCTGGCCTACTATGGCTACACCTTC.

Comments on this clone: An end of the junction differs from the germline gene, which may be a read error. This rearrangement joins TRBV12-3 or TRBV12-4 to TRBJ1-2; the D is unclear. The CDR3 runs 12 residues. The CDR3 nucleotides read TGTGCCAGCAGTTTCGGGGTCCGGCCGGGGTACTTC. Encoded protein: CASSFGVRPGYF.

The CDR3 DNA sequence: TGTGCCAGTAGTAACTCCCCGGGGACATCCCACTATGGCTACACCTTC. This gives the protein CASSNSPGTSHYGYTF. The chain uses TRBV19 and TRBJ1-2; the D gene is possibly TRBD1 (6 bases). Trimming stripped 4 bases from V and 3 bases from J, with 18 bases between. Germline CDR1 and CDR2: LNHDA and SQIVND (reference sequence). The CDR3 is 16 amino acids.

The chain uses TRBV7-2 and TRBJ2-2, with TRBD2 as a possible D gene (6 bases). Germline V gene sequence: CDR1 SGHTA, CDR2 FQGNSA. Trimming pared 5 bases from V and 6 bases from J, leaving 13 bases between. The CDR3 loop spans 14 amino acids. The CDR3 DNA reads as TGTGCCAGCAGCCCTCGGGACTTCTCCGGGGAGCTGTTTTTT. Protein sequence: CASSPRDFSGELFF.

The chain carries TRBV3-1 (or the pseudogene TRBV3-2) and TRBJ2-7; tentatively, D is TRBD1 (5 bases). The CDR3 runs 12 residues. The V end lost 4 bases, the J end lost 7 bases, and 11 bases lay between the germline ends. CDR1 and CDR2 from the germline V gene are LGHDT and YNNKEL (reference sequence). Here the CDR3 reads CASSPLAGEQYF. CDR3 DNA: TGTGCCAGCAGCCCCTTGGCAGGGGAGCAGTACTTC.

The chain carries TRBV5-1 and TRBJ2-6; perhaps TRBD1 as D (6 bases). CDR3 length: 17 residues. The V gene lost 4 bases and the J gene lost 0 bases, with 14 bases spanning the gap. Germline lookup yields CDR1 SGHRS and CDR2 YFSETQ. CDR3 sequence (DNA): TGCGCCAGCAGCACTTCAACAGGGAGCTCTGGGGCCAACGTCCTGACTTTC. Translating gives CASSTSTGSSGANVLTF.

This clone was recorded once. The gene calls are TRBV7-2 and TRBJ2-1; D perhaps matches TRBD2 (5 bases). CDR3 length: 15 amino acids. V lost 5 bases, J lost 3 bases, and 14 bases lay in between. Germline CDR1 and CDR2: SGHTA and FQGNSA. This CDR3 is CASSPSTSNYNEQFF. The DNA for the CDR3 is TGTGCCAGCAGCCCTTCAACTAGTAACTACAATGAGCAGTTCTTC.

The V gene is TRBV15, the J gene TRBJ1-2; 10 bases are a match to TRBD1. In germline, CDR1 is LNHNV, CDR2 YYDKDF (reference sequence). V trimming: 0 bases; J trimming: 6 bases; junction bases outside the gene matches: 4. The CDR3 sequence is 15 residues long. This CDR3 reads CATSRDRTGGNGYTF. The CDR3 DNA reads TGTGCCACCAGCAGAGATAGGACAGGGGGAAATGGCTACACCTTC.

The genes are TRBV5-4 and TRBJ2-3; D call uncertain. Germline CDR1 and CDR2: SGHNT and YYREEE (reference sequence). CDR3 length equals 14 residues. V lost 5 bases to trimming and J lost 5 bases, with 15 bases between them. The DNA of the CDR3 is TGTGCCAGCAGGCTGAGGTCCGTGGGAGATACGCAGTATTTT. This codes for CASRLRSVGDTQYF.

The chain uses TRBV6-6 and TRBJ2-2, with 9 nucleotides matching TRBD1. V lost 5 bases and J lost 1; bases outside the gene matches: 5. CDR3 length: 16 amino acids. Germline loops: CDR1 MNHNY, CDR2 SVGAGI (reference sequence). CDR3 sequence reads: CASSPDRGRNTGELFF. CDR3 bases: TGTGCCAGCAGTCCGGACAGGGGAAGGAACACCGGGGAGCTGTTTTTT.

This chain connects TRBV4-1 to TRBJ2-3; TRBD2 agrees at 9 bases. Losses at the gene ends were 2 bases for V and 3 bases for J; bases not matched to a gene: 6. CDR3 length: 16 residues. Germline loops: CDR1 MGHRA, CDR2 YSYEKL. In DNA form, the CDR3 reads TGCGCCAGCAGCCAACCCATGGGACTAGCAACAGATACGCAGTATTTT. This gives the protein CASSQPMGLATDTQYF.

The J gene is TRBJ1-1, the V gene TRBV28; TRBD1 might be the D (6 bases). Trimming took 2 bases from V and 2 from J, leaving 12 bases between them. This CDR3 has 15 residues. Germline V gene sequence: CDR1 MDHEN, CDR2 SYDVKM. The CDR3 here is CASSLQGPINTEAFF. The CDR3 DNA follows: TGTGCCAGCAGTTTACAGGGGCCCATAAACACTGAAGCTTTCTTT. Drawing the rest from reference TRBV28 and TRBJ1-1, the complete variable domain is DVKVTQSSRYLVKRTGEKVFLECVQDMDHENMFWYRQDPGLGLRLIYFSYDVKMKEKGDIPEGYSVSREKKERFSLILESASTNQTSMYLCASSLQGPINTEAFFGQGTRLTVV.